This T cell receptor (beta chain) was sequenced during a study of cytomegalovirus exposure and HLA in healthy donors. Points from the study as a whole: Cytomegalovirus association was assigned to more than 150 TCR beta chains.

The CDR3 spans 16 residues. V lost 3 bases to trimming and J lost 1 base; unmatched junction nucleotides: 7. From germline, CDR1 is SGHVS and CDR2 FNYEAQ. Some clones are missing from TCRdb's copy, which holds only in-frame ones; the method was immunoSEQ multiplex PCR. Seen here are over 100,000 clones, about 88% observed once, and the top ten hold approximately 2%. A note on this clone: The antigen is not known.

The receptor comes from a woman younger than 30 in good health and CMV-seronegative. This chain joins TRBV7-6 and TRBJ2-3; 7 bases line up with TRBD2. The source material was PBMCs. The CDR3 DNA is TGTGCCAGCAGCTTTCTCCTCACTAGCGGCACAGATACGCAGTATTTT. Its protein is CASSFLLTSGTDTQYF. Full variable domain (outside the CDR3, taken from reference TRBV7-6 and TRBJ2-3): GAGVSQSPRYKVTKRGQDVALRCDPISGHVSLYWYRQALGQGPEFLTYFNYEAQQDKSGLPNDRFSAERPEGSISTLTIQRTEQRDSAMYRCASSFLLTSGTDTQYFGPGTRLTVL.